Shown below are 19 T cell receptor beta chains from a single sample sequenced in a study of control samples from healthy donors and cancer patients. Generated by immunoSEQ multiplex PCR, the TCRdb table keeps only in-frame clones and is missing some. The table lists around 90,000 clones, roughly 86% of them singletons. Sequencing was done on a sample of blood. The receptors stem from a man aged 25 to 45 in good health.

The chain employs TRBV25-1 and TRBJ1-2; 8 nucleotides agree with TRBD1. CDR1 and CDR2 (germline): MGHDK, SYGVNS. V was pared by 8 bases and J by 4 bases, with 6 bases of the junction left unmatched. The CDR3 totals 13 residues. The CDR3 loop is CASRLQGGYGYTF. The DNA of the CDR3 is TGTGCCAGCCGCTTACAGGGGGGCTATGGCTACACCTTC.

The chain links TRBV5-4 to TRBJ1-5; no clear D. Germline CDR1 SGHNT, CDR2 YYREEE (reference sequence). This CDR3 region has 14 residues. V was cut by 1 base and J by 3 bases, with 8 bases left in between. Here the CDR3 DNA reads TGTGCCAGCAGCTTGTCGGGCCCCAATCAGCCCCAGCATTTT. It translates to CASSLSGPNQPQHF.

The rearrangement links TRBV7-2 to TRBJ2-1; 8 bases line up with TRBD1. J lost 10 bases, V lost 1 base, and 9 bases had no gene match. Germline V gene data show CDR1 as SGHTA and CDR2 as FQGNSA. The CDR3 has 15 amino acids. The CDR3 reads CASSLGQGARREQFF. In DNA form, the CDR3 reads TGTGCCAGCAGCTTAGGGCAGGGGGCGCGGAGGGAGCAGTTCTTC.

The chain couples TRBV7-9 to TRBJ1-1; possible D gene TRBD1, 6 bases. The CDR3 is made up of 18 amino acids. Germline V gene data show CDR1 as SEHNR and CDR2 as FQNEAQ (reference sequence). V lost 5 bases, J lost 0 bases, and 22 bases lay in between. CDR3: CASSPRGAGGSMNTEAFF. CDR3 DNA sequence: TGTGCCAGCAGCCCTAGGGGGGCGGGGGGCAGTATGAACACTGAAGCTTTCTTT.

This chain connects TRBV2 to TRBJ2-5; 7 bases align to TRBD2. The ends lost 4 bases at V and 5 bases at J; junction bases unmatched: 7. This CDR3 is built from 14 residues. Germline CDR1 and CDR2: SNHLY and FYNNEI. The CDR3, as DNA: TGTGCCAGCAGTGGGGTAGCGGGTAGGGAGACCCAGTACTTC. Translating it yields CASSGVAGRETQYF.

The chain links TRBV7-6 to TRBJ2-3; 8 bases are a match to TRBD2. The CDR3 consists of 15 residues. Germline CDR1 SGHVS, CDR2 FNYEAQ. The trim removed 5 bases at V and 2 bases at J, leaving 6 bases unmatched. CDR3 DNA sequence: TGTGCCAGCAGCCCTTCGGGGGGGCCCACAGATACGCAGTATTTT. It yields the protein CASSPSGGPTDTQYF.

The chain has TRBV24-1 and TRBJ1-2; 7 bases agree with TRBD1. CDR1 and CDR2 (germline): KGHDR, SFDVKD. The CDR3 runs to 16 residues. V was clipped by 2 bases and J by 7 bases; unmatched bases: 12. CDR3 sequence (DNA): TGTGCCACCAGTGATTCGGGGCGACAGGGCGGCATTGGCTACACCTTC. Its protein product is CATSDSGRQGGIGYTF.

The chain combines TRBV4-2 with TRBJ2-1; 8 bases are shared with TRBD2. Germline CDR1 reads LGHNA; CDR2 reads YNFKEQ. CDR3 length: 16 residues. Trimming cost V 5 bases and J 0 bases; bases outside gene matches: 6. The CDR3 DNA follows: TGTGCCAGCAGCGCGGAGCGGGGGAGCTCCTACAATGAGCAGTTCTTC. Protein sequence: CASSAERGSSYNEQFF.

The rearrangement uses TRBV7-2 and TRBJ1-3, with D possibly TRBD1 on 6 matching bases. The germline V and J ends were trimmed by 6 bases and 0 bases, with 15 bases remaining between them. Germline V gene data show CDR1 as SGHTA and CDR2 as FQGNSA. This CDR3 comprises 16 residues. In DNA, the CDR3 is TGTGCCAGCAGTCAAAACAGGGCCTCCTCTGGAAACACCATATATTTT. It translates to CASSQNRASSGNTIYF.

The genes are TRBV5-1 and TRBJ2-7, with D hard to call. V was shortened by 4 bases and J by 9 bases, with 8 bases between the two germline ends. The CDR3 is 10 residues long. Germline CDR1 reads SGHRS; CDR2 reads YFSETQ. CDR3 in DNA: TGCGCCAGCAGCAAGGTGGGGCAGTACGTC. Translation: CASSKVGQYV.

The rearrangement joins TRBV5-4 to TRBJ2-7, with D possibly matching TRBD1 (8 bases). Germline CDR1 reads SGHNT; CDR2 reads YYREEE (reference sequence). V gave up 4 bases and J gave up 1 base, with 15 bases separating them. The CDR3 is made up of 15 amino acids. DNA for the CDR3: TGTGCCAGCAGCCCAGACAGGGGAGGGTCCTACGAGCAGTACTTC. Protein sequence: CASSPDRGGSYEQYF.

This chain connects TRBV5-1 to TRBJ2-2; tentative D call: TRBD1 (6 bases). Between the trimmed V and J ends, which lost 0 bases and 3 bases, there was a span of 12 bases. The germline CDR1 and CDR2 sequences are SGHRS and YFSETQ. This CDR3 region has 16 residues. CDR3 DNA: TGCGCCAGCAGCTTGGCCGGGACAACGTACACCGGGGAGCTGTTTTTT. It codes for CASSLAGTTYTGELFF.

The chain couples TRBV11-2 to TRBJ2-1; D possibly corresponds to TRBD1 (6 bases). CDR1 and CDR2 from the germline V gene are SGHAT and FQNNGV. Between the trimmed V and J ends, which lost 2 bases and 8 bases, there was a span of 19 bases. The CDR3 totals 16 residues. For the CDR3, the DNA is TGTGCCAGCAGCTTATGGATCGGACAGTTCGGCGATGAGCAGTTCTTC. It codes for CASSLWIGQFGDEQFF. Supplemented by reference TRBV11-2 and TRBJ2-1, the full variable domain reads EAGVAQSPRYKIIEKRQSVAFWCNPISGHATLYWYQQILGQGPKLLIQFQNNGVVDDSQLPKDRFSAERLKGVDSTLKIQPAKLEDSAVYLCASSLWIGQFGDEQFFGPGTRLTVL.

On this clone itself: At one end, the junction sequence differs from germline, possibly due to a read error. The chain links TRBV25-1 to TRBJ2-5; 15 bases match TRBD2. The length of the CDR3 is 18 residues. The germline CDR1 and CDR2 sequences are MGHDK and SYGVNS. CDR3 in amino acids: CASCDYGLAGGGRETQYF. The CDR3 DNA reads as TGTGCCAGCTGTGATTATGGACTAGCGGGGGGGGGTCGAGAGACCCAGTACTTC.

The rearrangement links TRBV9 to TRBJ1-4, with D tentatively TRBD1 (5 bases). Germline CDR1 and CDR2: SGDLS and YYNGEE. This CDR3 region has 13 residues. Trimming took 7 bases from V and 10 from J, leaving 17 bases between them. This CDR3 reads CASGTSNGGKLFF. CDR3 in DNA: TGTGCCAGCGGGACCTCAAACGGAGGAAAACTGTTTTTT.

This clone came up once. The chain uses TRBV9 and TRBJ2-1, with D tentatively TRBD2 (6 bases). The CDR3 length is 13 residues. The V and J ends lost 0 bases and 9 bases respectively, with 10 bases between them. CDR1 SGDLS and CDR2 YYNGEE come from the germline V gene. DNA of the CDR3: TGTGCCAGCAGCGTAGCGGGTAGCGGTGAGCAGTTCTTC. This translates into CASSVAGSGEQFF.

V and J are TRBV19 and TRBJ1-1; 10 nucleotides align to TRBD1. Germline trimming cut 6 bases from V and 4 bases from J; bases unmatched to any gene: 14. This CDR3 spans 17 amino acids. Looked up from germline, CDR1 is LNHDA and CDR2 is SQIVND (reference sequence). This chain's CDR3 is CASSLDRGWAEGTEAFF. In DNA form, the CDR3 reads TGTGCCAGTAGCCTGGACAGGGGGTGGGCGGAAGGCACTGAAGCTTTCTTT. The variable domain in full, completed from reference TRBV19 and TRBJ1-1, reads DGGITQSPKYLFRKEGQNVTLSCEQNLNHDAMYWYRQDPGQGLRLIYYSQIVNDFQKGDIAEGYSVSREKKESFPLTVTSAQKNPTAFYLCASSLDRGWAEGTEAFFGQGTRLTVV.

This clone turned up a few times. The V gene is TRBV6-5, the J gene TRBJ1-3; unclear D gene. This CDR3 spans 14 amino acids. Trimming took off 6 bases at V and 4 bases at J, with 13 bases between the two ends. The germline gives CDR1 MNHEY, CDR2 SVGAGI. The CDR3 is CASSPRSDGNTIYF. The DNA for the CDR3 is TGTGCCAGCAGCCCACGCAGCGACGGAAACACCATATATTTT.

The chain uses TRBV6-5 and TRBJ1-2, with 8 nucleotides matching TRBD1. V lost 0 bases to trimming and J lost 5 bases; unmatched junction nucleotides: 5. This CDR3 region has 15 residues. CDR1 and CDR2 (germline): MNHEY, SVGAGI. DNA for the CDR3: TGTGCCAGCAGTTACTCGAACAGGGGGAAATATGGCTACACCTTC. Translation gives CASSYSNRGKYGYTF.